Presented here are 8 T cell receptor beta chains from one specimen sequenced in a study of radiotherapy plus CTLA-4 blockade in lung cancer. Profiled with immunoSEQ multiplex PCR; TCRdb holds only in-frame clones, not every one. Among about 57,000 clones listed, roughly four fifths were seen once. The specimen was peripheral blood, collected from a patient treated with radiotherapy plus ipilimumab. Source of these receptors: a human donor with non-small cell lung cancer who had a complete response to radiotherapy plus ipilimumab.

This chain joins TRBV2 and TRBJ2-1; 9 bases align to TRBD2. The CDR3 extends over 16 amino acids. Germline trimming cut 0 bases from V and 8 bases from J; bases unmatched to any gene: 8. Per the germline V gene, CDR1 is SNHLY and CDR2 is FYNNEI. The CDR3 nucleotides read TGTGCCAGCAGTGAAGCGTCTAGCGGGATCGTATATGAGCAGTTCTTC. Translated, it gives CASSEASSGIVYEQFF.

This clone was recorded only once. The gene calls are TRBV7-8 and TRBJ2-2, with TRBD2 as a possible D gene (5 bases). Germline CDR1 reads SGHVS; CDR2 reads FQNEAQ. With 4 bases removed from V and 5 bases from J, the gap between germline ends came to 17 bases. The CDR3 consists of 16 residues. The chain's CDR3 is CASSSMDLVGTGELFF. As DNA, the CDR3 is TGTGCCAGCAGCTCGATGGACTTAGTAGGGACCGGGGAGCTGTTTTTT.

The chain employs TRBV18 and TRBJ2-7, with TRBD1 as a possible D gene (5 bases). Germline V gene data show CDR1 as KGHSH and CDR2 as LQKENI. This CDR3 has 14 residues. V was pared by 3 bases and J by 2 bases, with 11 bases between. The CDR3 region has the DNA TGTGCCAGCTCACCGAGGCAGGGTACCTACGAGCAGTACGTC. Protein: CASSPRQGTYEQYV.

The chain couples TRBV30 to TRBJ1-1; no clear D gene. The V end was cut by 4 bases, the J end by 1 base, with 13 bases between. The V gene's germline CDR1 is GTSNPN and CDR2 SVGIG (reference sequence). The CDR3 is made up of 14 amino acids. CDR3 in amino acids: CAWIRREANTEAFF. CDR3 in DNA: TGTGCCTGGATCAGGAGGGAGGCGAACACTGAAGCTTTCTTT.

The chain recombines TRBV4-3 with TRBJ1-2, with D possibly matching TRBD1 (5 bases). CDR1 and CDR2 (germline): LGHNA, YSLEER. V was trimmed by 0 bases and J by 5 bases, leaving 13 bases between them. The length of the CDR3 is 15 residues. The DNA for the CDR3 is TGCGCCAGCAGCCAAGAAGGGGCGACCGGGTATGGCTACACCTTC. It translates to CASSQEGATGYGYTF.

The rearrangement joins TRBV7-9 to TRBJ1-1; tentatively, D is TRBD1 (5 bases). CDR1 is SEHNR, CDR2 FQNEAQ, per germline (reference sequence). The CDR3 is made up of 8 amino acids. CDR3 in DNA: TGTGGGGGGGATGAAGCTTTCTTT. It yields the protein CGGDEAFF.

This chain connects TRBV5-5 to TRBJ2-3; 13 nucleotides agree with TRBD2. The germline V gene encodes CDR1 SGHKS and CDR2 YYEKEE (reference sequence). This CDR3 is built from 17 residues. V was clipped by 3 bases and J by 4 bases; unmatched bases: 8. The CDR3 nucleotides are TGTGCCAGCAGCTCGTCCACTAGCGGGAGGGCCTCAGATACGCAGTATTTT. Its translation is CASSSSTSGRASDTQYF.

The rearrangement uses TRBV25-1 and TRBJ1-1; D ambiguous. This CDR3 is built from 12 residues. Germline CDR1 reads MGHDK; CDR2 reads SYGVNS. V lost 4 bases to trimming and J lost 3 bases, with 6 bases between them. The CDR3 loop is CASSVLYTEAFF. For the CDR3, the DNA is TGTGCCAGCAGTGTCCTGTACACTGAAGCTTTCTTT.